The 23 T cell receptor beta chains listed next were all sequenced from one sample in a study of cytomegalovirus exposure and HLA in healthy donors. Both 60 Vbeta primers and 13 Jbeta primers went into the PCR. The protocol was immunoSEQ multiplex PCR, while the TCRdb copy is restricted to in-frame clones and leaves out a portion. The data show tens of thousands of clones, approximately 87% seen once. The sample taken for sequencing was PBMCs. All receptors derive from a boy aged 5-17 years in good health and CMV-seronegative.

The CDR3 sequence: CASSLGSGDGYTF. The DNA for the CDR3 is TGTGCCAGCAGCTTGGGCTCGGGGGATGGCTACACCTTC. V usage is TRBV5-5 and J usage is TRBJ1-2, with D tentatively TRBD1 (5 bases). The CDR3 contains 13 residues. Looked up from germline, CDR1 is SGHKS and CDR2 is YYEKEE (reference sequence). V lost 0 bases and J 6 bases, leaving 9 bases between the germline ends. The full variable domain, in which reference TRBV5-5 and TRBJ1-2 provide the parts outside the CDR3, is DAGVTQSPTHLIKTRGQQVTLRCSPISGHKSVSWYQQVLGQGPQFIFQYYEKEERGRGNFPDRFSARQFPNYSSELNVNALLLGDSALYLCASSLGSGDGYTFGSGTRLTVV.

This clone has a single count. The gene calls are TRBV6-4 and TRBJ2-1; TRBD2 matches 9 bases. Germline V lookup: CDR1 MRHNA, CDR2 SNTAGT. This CDR3 region has 15 residues. Trimming cost V 6 bases and J 8 bases; bases outside gene matches: 11. The CDR3 DNA is TGTGCCAGCAGCCATGTAGCGGGGGCAGGAGATGAGCAGTTCTTC. Protein product: CASSHVAGAGDEQFF.

The chain uses TRBV28 and TRBJ2-1, with 14 positions matching TRBD2. Per the germline V gene, CDR1 is MDHEN and CDR2 is SYDVKM. The CDR3 loop spans 16 amino acids. V trimming: 6 bases; J trimming: 8 bases; junction bases outside the gene matches: 9. CDR3 region: CASSRGLAGARDEQFF. In nucleotides, the CDR3 is TGTGCCAGCAGCCGGGGACTAGCGGGGGCCCGTGATGAGCAGTTCTTC.

This rearrangement joins TRBV7-9 to TRBJ1-1, with TRBD1 as a possible D gene (6 bases). Per the germline V gene, CDR1 is SEHNR and CDR2 is FQNEAQ (reference sequence). The CDR3 runs 14 residues. The V end was cut by 5 bases, the J end by 1 base, with 11 bases between. DNA of the CDR3: TGTGCCAGCAGCCTTCCAGGGGAGAACACTGAAGCTTTCTTT. Protein sequence: CASSLPGENTEAFF.

The rearrangement links TRBV11-2 to TRBJ1-2; 8 bases match TRBD1. The CDR3 runs 12 residues. J gave up 4 bases and V 6 bases, and 1 base lay outside the gene matches. The germline CDR1 and CDR2 sequences are SGHAT and FQNNGV. This CDR3 is CASRGQVYGYTF. CDR3 in DNA: TGTGCCAGCAGGGGACAGGTCTATGGCTACACCTTC.

In DNA form, the CDR3 reads TGCGCCAGCAGCTTGGTGCCAGACTATAATTCACCCCTCCACTTT. Translation: CASSLVPDYNSPLHF. This rearrangement joins TRBV5-1 to TRBJ1-6, with no clear D. V was pared by 0 bases and J by 3 bases, with 7 bases between. In germline, CDR1 is SGHRS, CDR2 YFSETQ. This CDR3 is 15 amino acids long.

The CDR3, as DNA: TGTGCCAGTAGTAAGGACAGGAACACAGATACGCAGTATTTT. Its protein is CASSKDRNTDTQYF. This chain links TRBV19 with TRBJ2-3; 7 nucleotides agree with TRBD1. This CDR3 spans 14 amino acids. CDR1 and CDR2 from the germline V gene are LNHDA and SQIVND (reference sequence). The V segment lost 4 bases and the J segment 2 bases; nucleotides outside the gene matches: 3.

The chain joins TRBV16 to TRBJ2-1; the D gene is possibly TRBD2 (6 bases). The germline V gene has CDR1 KGHSY and CDR2 FQNENV. V was pared by 2 bases and J by 13 bases, with 15 bases between. CDR3 length equals 13 residues. The CDR3 nucleotides are TGTGCCAGCAGCCAAACCTTACCGGGAGCTCAGTTCTTC. Residues: CASSQTLPGAQFF.

This clone was recorded once. The CDR3 here is CASTGVYNEQFF. In nucleotides, the CDR3 is TGTGCCAGCACGGGGGTCTACAATGAGCAGTTCTTC. The rearrangement uses TRBV27 and TRBJ2-1; the D gene is possibly TRBD2 (6 bases). Trimming stripped 7 bases from V and 3 bases from J, with 7 bases between. Germline V gives CDR1 MNHEY, CDR2 SMNVEV (reference sequence). The CDR3 spans 12 residues.

The chain links TRBV30 to TRBJ2-7; a weak D match, TRBD1 (5 bases). This CDR3 comprises 15 residues. V lost 4 bases, J lost 6 bases, and 22 bases lay in between. CDR1 and CDR2 from the germline V gene are GTSNPN and SVGIG (reference sequence). In DNA form, the CDR3 reads TGTGCCTGGACCGACGCAACCAGGGTTCCTCGCGAGCAGTACTTC. It encodes CAWTDATRVPREQYF.

The chain has TRBV9 and TRBJ2-2, with 8 nucleotides matching TRBD2. The CDR3 is 16 amino acids. With V trimmed by 3 bases and J by 6 bases, 10 bases remained unmatched. From germline, CDR1 is SGDLS and CDR2 YYNGEE. The CDR3 bases are TGTGCCAGCAGCGACCCTGTAGCGGGGAAAGCCGGGGAGCTGTTTTTT. Its protein is CASSDPVAGKAGELFF.

This chain uses TRBV28 with TRBJ2-2; tentatively, D is TRBD2 (6 bases). Per germline, CDR1 MDHEN and CDR2 SYDVKM. The length of the CDR3 is 14 residues. Trimming cost V 2 bases and J 5 bases, with 9 bases left between them. The DNA for the CDR3 is TGTGCCAGCAGTTTAGGGGGGAGAACCGGGGAGCTGTTTTTT. It translates to CASSLGGRTGELFF.

The rearrangement joins TRBV23-1 to TRBJ1-3; 8 bases are shared with TRBD1. TRBV23-1 is annotated as an ORF whose role is uncertain. With V trimmed by 5 bases and J by 3 bases, 6 bases remained unmatched. The CDR3 is made up of 15 amino acids. The CDR3 reads CASSSGQGIGNTIYF. DNA of the CDR3: TGCGCCAGCAGTTCCGGACAGGGCATTGGAAACACCATATATTTT.

J is TRBJ1-6 and V is TRBV7-8; D remains unclear. Germline CDR1 and CDR2: SGHVS and FQNEAQ. This CDR3 region has 14 residues. Trimming cost V 5 bases and J 7 bases, with 12 bases left between them. Here the CDR3 DNA reads TGTGCCAGCAGCCCACGGACGGGAAATTCACCCCTCCACTTT. This encodes CASSPRTGNSPLHF.

This clone was observed a single time. CDR3 sequence: CATRVNTEAFF. CDR3 nucleotides: TGTGCCACTAGAGTGAACACTGAAGCTTTCTTT. The chain has TRBV10-3 and TRBJ1-1; D not resolved. Trimming removed 10 bases at V and 0 bases at J, with 6 bases between. Looked up from germline, CDR1 is ENHRY and CDR2 is SYGVKD. The CDR3 spans 11 residues.

The chain combines TRBV7-3 with TRBJ2-2; D uncertain. This CDR3 has 16 amino acids. Trimming removed 2 bases at V and 1 base at J, with 11 bases between. The germline CDR1 and CDR2 sequences are SGHTA and FQGTGA. The chain's CDR3 is CASSLQLAGNTGELFF. CDR3 in DNA: TGTGCCAGCAGCTTACAGTTAGCCGGGAACACCGGGGAGCTGTTTTTT.

This clone showed up just once. The V call is TRBV6-1, the J call TRBJ2-5; D unclear. Between the trimmed V and J ends, which lost 2 bases and 2 bases, there was a span of 9 bases. Germline loops: CDR1 MNHNS, CDR2 SASEGT. The CDR3 runs to 14 residues. For the CDR3, the DNA is TGTGCCAGCAGTGAATCTCAGTGGCAAGAGACCCAGTACTTC. It specifies CASSESQWQETQYF.

The chain couples TRBV25-1 to TRBJ2-3, with D tentatively TRBD2 (7 bases). Germline CDR1 MGHDK, CDR2 SYGVNS. The CDR3 loop spans 17 amino acids. V was pared by 5 bases and J by 2 bases, with 20 bases between. CDR3 protein: CASSSIRGAPNTDTQYF. CDR3 nucleotides: TGTGCCAGCAGTTCTATTCGGGGGGCCCCTAACACAGATACGCAGTATTTT.

The J gene is TRBJ1-2, the V gene TRBV7-9; no clear D. The germline gives CDR1 SEHNR, CDR2 FQNEAQ (reference sequence). V lost 1 base to trimming and J lost 6 bases, with 12 bases between them. This CDR3 region has 14 residues. The CDR3 loop is CASSLGAEVDGYTF. The CDR3 DNA is TGTGCCAGCAGCTTAGGGGCAGAAGTGGATGGCTACACCTTC. Full variable domain (rest looked up from reference TRBV7-9 and TRBJ1-2): DTGVSQNPRHKITKRGQNVTFRCDPISEHNRLYWYRQTLGQGPEFLTYFQNEAQLEKSRLLSDRFSAERPKGSFSTLEIQRTEQGDSAMYLCASSLGAEVDGYTFGSGTRLTVV.

The chain carries TRBV2 and TRBJ2-5; 7 nucleotides agree with TRBD2. The CDR3 covers 15 residues. Germline CDR1 reads SNHLY; CDR2 reads FYNNEI. V lost 4 bases to trimming and J lost 2 bases; unmatched junction nucleotides: 7. For the CDR3, the DNA is TGTGCCAGCAGTGCTCGGCGGGGGAGTCAAGAGACCCAGTACTTC. Its protein product is CASSARRGSQETQYF.

The chain has TRBV6-5 and TRBJ2-1; 9 bases are shared with TRBD2. The CDR3 extends over 16 amino acids. CDR1 MNHEY and CDR2 SVGAGI come from the germline V gene. The junction had 4 bases not matched to a gene; V was cut back by 4 bases and J by 0 bases. The CDR3 sequence: CASSSYSGGSYNEQFF. As DNA, the CDR3 is TGTGCCAGCAGTTCCTATAGCGGGGGCTCCTACAATGAGCAGTTCTTC.

CDR3 nucleotide sequence: TGTGCCAGCACCAATGGAGTTTGGTCCTACAATGAGCAGTTCTTC. This encodes CASTNGVWSYNEQFF. V and J are TRBV28 and TRBJ2-1; D uncertain. The CDR3 extends over 15 amino acids. The V end lost 7 bases, the J end lost 1 base, and 14 bases lay between the germline ends. Germline V gene sequence: CDR1 MDHEN, CDR2 SYDVKM. The variable domain in full, with the rest retrieved from reference TRBV28 and TRBJ2-1, is DVKVTQSSRYLVKRTGEKVFLECVQDMDHENMFWYRQDPGLGLRLIYFSYDVKMKEKGDIPEGYSVSREKKERFSLILESASTNQTSMYLCASTNGVWSYNEQFFGPGTRLTVL.

The chain links TRBV4-3 to TRBJ2-1; 8 bases are shared with TRBD2. The CDR3 length is 15 residues. Losses at the gene ends were 2 bases for V and 5 bases for J; bases not matched to a gene: 5. CDR1 and CDR2 from the germline V gene are LGHNA and YSLEER. The CDR3 coding sequence is TGCGCCAGCAGCCAACTTAGCGGGGATCACAATGAGCAGTTCTTC. This sequence encodes CASSQLSGDHNEQFF.